This T cell receptor (beta chain) was recorded in a study of blood T cell repertoires in COVID-19. The overall study: Acute and convalescent COVID-19 samples came from the United States, Italy and Spain. In each case, the material was cDNA or gDNA derived from T cells, B-cell-depleted T cells, or PBMCs.

This CDR3 spans 11 amino acids. Trimming stripped 5 bases from V and 14 bases from J, with 15 bases between. CDR1 and CDR2 from the germline V gene are SGHVS and FQNEAQ. Authors' methods: Amplification of reference gene primers provided the estimated nucleated cell counts. Clones were read by immunoSEQ multiplex PCR, and TCRdb kept only the in-frame ones, dropping some. The V and J calls and the clone size are those of that table, but D and trimming were determined from the DNA. The sample holds about 190,000 clones, around nine tenths seen once. The chain uses TRBV7-8 and TRBJ2-5, with D possibly matching TRBD2 (6 bases). The TCR sequence derives from a woman between 35 and 50 years old who had recovered from COVID-19. Sequencing was performed on peripheral blood. CDR3 sequence (DNA): TGTGCCAGCAGCCGGCGGGACCTCCCCTACTTC. Translated, it gives CASSRRDLPYF.